This TCR beta chain is from a study of identical twins. TCRdb reprocessed the 5' RACE reads via MiXCR and lists one record per CDR3 protein. The sample yields some 710,000 distinct CDR3 sequences, around 6% seen once. Overall study results and limits: It was cross-sectional statistical analysis, not following the same donors, that the conclusions relied on.

In its sample, this clonotype was seen many times. Its antigen remains unidentified. The V gene's germline CDR1 is DFQATT and CDR2 SNEGSKA (reference sequence). The CDR3 sequence is 12 residues long. The V gene lost 1 base and the J gene lost 3 bases, with 4 bases spanning the gap. Sequencing used naive T cells sorted from blood. The V and J genes are TRBV20-1 and TRBJ1-3, with D unclear. The receptor comes from a man aged 18 to 30 in good health. This CDR3 is CSARGVGNTIYF. CDR3 nucleotides: TGCAGTGCTAGAGGGGTTGGAAACACCATATATTTT.